The rows below give T cell receptor beta chains drawn from one sample of a study of immune evolution from preneoplasia to lung adenocarcinoma. The table came from immunoSEQ multiplex PCR; TCRdb's copy has only in-frame clones and leaves some out. The table includes approximately 7,500 clones, 70% to 80% detected once. The source material was FFPE invasive lung adenocarcinoma tissue. These receptor sequences come from a person aged 35 to 50 with lung adenocarcinoma. CDR3s include the opening cysteine and the closing phenylalanine or tryptophan. Fields, in order: CDR3 protein, CDR3 DNA, clone size, J gene, V gene, D gene. The D gene is left open where the match is weak. Size tells how often a clone was seen (once, few, many) or the class of an expanded clone, and some rows leave it out.

CDR3: CASSQGPSGRTDTQYF
DNA: TGCGCCAGCAGCCAAGGTCCTAGCGGGAGAACGGATACGCAGTATTTT
size: once
J: TRBJ2-3
V: TRBV4-3
D: TRBD2

CDR3: CAAGPPSTDTQYF
DNA: TGTGCCGCCGGACCACCAAGCACAGATACGCAGTATTTT
size: .
J: TRBJ2-3
V: TRBV28
D: .

CDR3: CASSLIRGSNEQFF
DNA: TGTGCCAGCAGCTTAATTCGGGGATCGAATGAGCAGTTCTTC
size: few
J: TRBJ2-1
V: TRBV7-3
D: .

CDR3: CASSETGSSSPLHF
DNA: TGTGCCAGCTCCGAGACAGGGTCAAGTTCACCCCTCCACTTT
size: .
J: TRBJ1-6
V: TRBV7-9
D: TRBD1

CDR3: CASSPPSGGNTIYF
DNA: TGTGCCAGCTCACCACCGTCAGGTGGAAACACCATATATTTT
size: .
J: TRBJ1-3
V: TRBV18
D: .

CDR3: CASSLVPGAGGLETQYF
DNA: TGCGCCAGCAGCTTGGTTCCGGGGGCAGGGGGCTTGGAGACCCAGTACTTC
size: .
J: TRBJ2-5
V: TRBV5-1
D: TRBD1

CDR3: CASSQDPFRQGDQPQHF
DNA: TGCGCCAGCAGCCAAGATCCTTTTCGACAGGGCGATCAGCCCCAGCATTTT
size: .
J: TRBJ1-5
V: TRBV4-1
D: TRBD1

CDR3: CAWTGGGGHNTGELFF
DNA: TGTGCCTGGACTGGGGGCGGGGGCCATAACACCGGGGAGCTGTTTTTT
size: .
J: TRBJ2-2
V: TRBV30
D: .

CDR3: CASSPSGGTDTQYF
DNA: TGTGCCAGCAGCCCCAGCGGGGGCACAGATACGCAGTATTTT
size: .
J: TRBJ2-3
V: TRBV7-2
D: TRBD2

CDR3: CATRQSRDTIYF
DNA: TGTGCCACCCGACAGAGCCGGGACACCATATATTTT
size: .
J: TRBJ1-3
V: TRBV2
D: .

CDR3: CASSYLDSRRADTQYF
DNA: TGTGCCAGCAGCTACCTGGACAGTAGAAGGGCAGATACGCAGTATTTT
size: .
J: TRBJ2-3
V: TRBV5-6
D: .

CDR3: CASSREQGYEQYF
DNA: TGTGCCAGCAGCCGAGAACAGGGTTACGAGCAGTACTTC
size: once
J: TRBJ2-7
V: TRBV5-4
D: .

CDR3: CASTSWGRNQPQHF
DNA: TGTGCCAGCACCAGCTGGGGGAGAAATCAGCCCCAGCATTTT
size: .
J: TRBJ1-5
V: TRBV5-6
D: .

CDR3: CASSLGVPLHF
DNA: TGTGCCAGCAGCTTAGGAGTTCCCCTCCACTTT
size: few
J: TRBJ1-6
V: TRBV13
D: .

CDR3: CASSTTVRDVNYEQYF
DNA: TGTGCCAGCAGTACAACTGTCCGGGACGTAAACTACGAGCAGTACTTC
size: .
J: TRBJ2-7
V: TRBV2
D: .

CDR3: CASSFGGNSPYEQYF
DNA: TGCGCCAGCAGCTTTGGAGGGAATAGTCCCTACGAGCAGTACTTC
size: once
J: TRBJ2-7
V: TRBV5-1
D: .

CDR3: CASSLTANEQFF
DNA: TGTGCCAGCAGCTTGACAGCCAATGAGCAGTTCTTC
size: .
J: TRBJ2-1
V: TRBV5-4
D: .

CDR3: CASSGTSHTGELFF
DNA: TGCGCCAGCAGCGGAACGAGTCACACCGGGGAGCTGTTTTTT
size: .
J: TRBJ2-2
V: TRBV5-1
D: .

CDR3: CASSLRRGRDPDEQYF
DNA: TGTGCCAGCAGCTTACGCCGGGGACGGGACCCCGACGAGCAGTACTTC
size: .
J: TRBJ2-7
V: TRBV7-9
D: .

CDR3: CASSPSAGVNQPQHF
DNA: TGCGCCAGCAGCCCTTCTGCAGGGGTCAATCAGCCCCAGCATTTT
size: .
J: TRBJ1-5
V: TRBV5-1
D: .

CDR3: CAWRNSYNSPLHF
DNA: TGTGCCTGGAGGAACAGTTATAATTCACCCCTCCACTTT
size: .
J: TRBJ1-6
V: TRBV30
D: .

CDR3: CASSAGQYSNQPQHF
DNA: TGTGCCAGCAGTGCCGGACAGTATAGCAATCAGCCCCAGCATTTT
size: .
J: TRBJ1-5
V: TRBV28
D: .

CDR3: CASSSTGSHSPLHF
DNA: TGTGCCAGCAGTTCCACAGGGTCCCATTCACCCCTCCACTTT
size: few
J: TRBJ1-6
V: TRBV27
D: .

CDR3: CASRGLAGNEQFF
DNA: TGTGCCAGCAGAGGACTAGCGGGTAATGAGCAGTTCTTC
size: .
J: TRBJ2-1
V: TRBV27
D: TRBD2

CDR3: CATSRDSGGADTQYF
DNA: TGTGCCACCAGCAGAGATAGCGGGGGGGCAGATACGCAGTATTTT
size: .
J: TRBJ2-3
V: TRBV15
D: TRBD2

CDR3: CASREQGAFQPQHF
DNA: TGCGCCAGCAGAGAACAGGGGGCGTTTCAGCCCCAGCATTTT
size: .
J: TRBJ1-5
V: TRBV10-2
D: TRBD1

CDR3: CASSLVGPSSYEQYF
DNA: TGTGCCAGCAGCTTGGTAGGGCCCAGCTCCTACGAGCAGTACTTC
size: once
J: TRBJ2-7
V: TRBV5-6
D: .

CDR3: CASSILDYEQYF
DNA: TGTGCCAGCAGTATCCTAGACTACGAGCAGTACTTC
size: .
J: TRBJ2-7
V: TRBV28
D: .

CDR3: CASSPGRASVNGAFF
DNA: TGTGCCAGCAGTCCAGGGCGGGCTTCCGTCAATGGAGCTTTCTTT
size: .
J: TRBJ1-1
V: TRBV28
D: .

CDR3: CASSPTAGFSYNEQFF
DNA: TGTGCCAGCAGCCCTACCGCGGGGTTCTCCTACAATGAGCAGTTCTTC
size: .
J: TRBJ2-1
V: TRBV5-4
D: .

CDR3: CASSSYGQGNYGYTF
DNA: TGCGCCAGCAGCTCCTATGGACAGGGGAACTATGGCTACACCTTC
size: few
J: TRBJ1-2
V: TRBV5-1
D: TRBD1

CDR3: CASSAGLGNTIYF
DNA: TGTGCCAGCAGTGCTGGGCTGGGAAACACCATATATTTT
size: .
J: TRBJ1-3
V: TRBV25-1
D: .

CDR3: CASSLVERPLYGYTF
DNA: TGTGCCAGCAGCTTGGTCGAACGGCCGCTATATGGCTACACCTTC
size: .
J: TRBJ1-2
V: TRBV5-6
D: .

CDR3: CSVDAQRLSTDTQYF
DNA: TGCAGCGTTGACGCCCAGCGGCTGAGCACAGATACGCAGTATTTT
size: .
J: TRBJ2-3
V: TRBV29-1
D: .

CDR3: CASSPRTGVTDTQYF
DNA: TGCGCCAGCAGCCCGCGGACAGGGGTAACAGATACGCAGTATTTT
size: .
J: TRBJ2-3
V: TRBV5-1
D: TRBD1

CDR3: CASSTWTGSDTIYF
DNA: TGTGCCAGCAGCACCTGGACAGGGTCTGACACCATATATTTT
size: .
J: TRBJ1-3
V: TRBV9
D: TRBD1